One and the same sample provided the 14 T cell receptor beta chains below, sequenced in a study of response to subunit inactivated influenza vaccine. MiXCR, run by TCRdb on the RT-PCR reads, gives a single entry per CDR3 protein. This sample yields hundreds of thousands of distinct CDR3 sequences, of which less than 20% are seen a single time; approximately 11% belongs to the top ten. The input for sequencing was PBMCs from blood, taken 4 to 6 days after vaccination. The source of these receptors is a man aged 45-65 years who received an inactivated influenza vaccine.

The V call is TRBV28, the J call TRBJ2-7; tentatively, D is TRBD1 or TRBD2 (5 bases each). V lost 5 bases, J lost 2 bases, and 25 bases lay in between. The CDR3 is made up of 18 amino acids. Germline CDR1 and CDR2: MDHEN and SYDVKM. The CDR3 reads CASSPIRGVRIGPYEQYF. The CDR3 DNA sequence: TGTGCCAGCAGTCCAATTCGGGGCGTGCGGATCGGACCCTACGAGCAGTACTTC.

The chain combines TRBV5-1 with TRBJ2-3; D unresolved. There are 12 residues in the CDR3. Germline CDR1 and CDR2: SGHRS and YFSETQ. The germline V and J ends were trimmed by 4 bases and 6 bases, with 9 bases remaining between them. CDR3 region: CASSPQSDTQYF. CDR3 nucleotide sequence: TGCGCCAGCAGCCCCCAGAGCGATACGCAGTATTTT.

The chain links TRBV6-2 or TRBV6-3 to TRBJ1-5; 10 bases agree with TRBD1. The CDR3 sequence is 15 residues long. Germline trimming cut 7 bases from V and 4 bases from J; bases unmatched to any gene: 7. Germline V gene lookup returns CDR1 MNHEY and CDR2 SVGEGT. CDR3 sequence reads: CASTRTGGFNQPQHF. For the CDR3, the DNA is TGTGCCAGCACCCGGACAGGGGGATTTAATCAGCCCCAGCATTTT.

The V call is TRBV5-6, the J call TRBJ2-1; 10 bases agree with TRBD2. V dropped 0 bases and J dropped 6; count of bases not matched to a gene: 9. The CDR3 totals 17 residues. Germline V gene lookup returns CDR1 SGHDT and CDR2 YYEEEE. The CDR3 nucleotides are TGTGCCAGCAGCTTGGCCGAGGCTAGCGGGAGCTTCAATGAGCAGTTCTTC. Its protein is CASSLAEASGSFNEQFF. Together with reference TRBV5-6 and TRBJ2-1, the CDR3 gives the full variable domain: DAGVTQSPTHLIKTRGQQVTLRCSPKSGHDTVSWYQQALGQGPQFIFQYYEEEERQRGNFPDRFSGHQFPNYSSELNVNALLLGDSALYLCASSLAEASGSFNEQFFGPGTRLTVL.

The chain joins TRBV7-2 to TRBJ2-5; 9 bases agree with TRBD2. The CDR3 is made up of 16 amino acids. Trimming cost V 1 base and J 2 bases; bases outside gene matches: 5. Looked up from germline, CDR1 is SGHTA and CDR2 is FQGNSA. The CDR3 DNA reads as TGTGCCAGCAGCTTAGTGCGCCTAGCGGGGCAAGAGACCCAGTACTTC. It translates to CASSLVRLAGQETQYF.

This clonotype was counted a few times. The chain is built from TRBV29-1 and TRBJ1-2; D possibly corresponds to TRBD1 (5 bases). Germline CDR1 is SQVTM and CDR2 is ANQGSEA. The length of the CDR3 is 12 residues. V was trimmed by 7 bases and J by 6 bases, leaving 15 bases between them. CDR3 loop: CSARGQSHGYTF. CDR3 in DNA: TGCAGCGCGAGGGGTCAGAGCCATGGCTACACCTTC.

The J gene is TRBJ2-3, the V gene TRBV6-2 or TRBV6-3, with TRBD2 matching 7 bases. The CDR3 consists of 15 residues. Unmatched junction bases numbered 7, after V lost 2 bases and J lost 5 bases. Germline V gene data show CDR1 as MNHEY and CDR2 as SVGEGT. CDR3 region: CASSYPGLVGDTQYF. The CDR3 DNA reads TGTGCCAGCAGTTACCCCGGACTAGTGGGAGATACGCAGTATTTT.

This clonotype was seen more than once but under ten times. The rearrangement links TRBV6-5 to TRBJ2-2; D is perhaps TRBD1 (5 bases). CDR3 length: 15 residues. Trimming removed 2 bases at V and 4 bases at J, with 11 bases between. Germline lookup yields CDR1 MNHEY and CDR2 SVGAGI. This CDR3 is CASSYGRQRTGELFF. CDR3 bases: TGTGCCAGCAGTTACGGTCGACAGCGCACCGGGGAGCTGTTTTTT.

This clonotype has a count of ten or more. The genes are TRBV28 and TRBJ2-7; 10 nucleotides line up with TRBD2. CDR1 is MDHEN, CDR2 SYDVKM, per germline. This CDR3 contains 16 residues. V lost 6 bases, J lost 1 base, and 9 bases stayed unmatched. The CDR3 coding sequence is TGTGCCAGCAGCCTCCCTAGCGGGAGTGGATCCTACGAGCAGTACTTC. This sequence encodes CASSLPSGSGSYEQYF.

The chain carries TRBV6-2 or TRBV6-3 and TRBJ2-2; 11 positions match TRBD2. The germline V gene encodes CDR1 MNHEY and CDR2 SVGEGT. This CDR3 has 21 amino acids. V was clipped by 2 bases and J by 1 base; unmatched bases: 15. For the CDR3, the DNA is TGTGCCAGCAGTTACAAGGCTTATGACTGGACTAGCGGGCGGAACACCGGGGAGCTGTTTTTT. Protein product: CASSYKAYDWTSGRNTGELFF.

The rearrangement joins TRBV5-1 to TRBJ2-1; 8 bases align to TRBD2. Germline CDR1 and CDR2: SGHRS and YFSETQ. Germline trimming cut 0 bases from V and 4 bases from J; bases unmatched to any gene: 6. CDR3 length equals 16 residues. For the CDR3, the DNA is TGCGCCAGCAGCTTGGATCCGGGACTAGATTACAATGAGCAGTTCTTC. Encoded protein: CASSLDPGLDYNEQFF. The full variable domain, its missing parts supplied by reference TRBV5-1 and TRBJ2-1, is KAGVTQTPRYLIKTRGQQVTLSCSPISGHRSVSWYQQTPGQGLQFLFEYFSETQRNKGNFPGRFSGRQFSNSRSEMNVSTLELGDSALYLCASSLDPGLDYNEQFFGPGTRLTVL.

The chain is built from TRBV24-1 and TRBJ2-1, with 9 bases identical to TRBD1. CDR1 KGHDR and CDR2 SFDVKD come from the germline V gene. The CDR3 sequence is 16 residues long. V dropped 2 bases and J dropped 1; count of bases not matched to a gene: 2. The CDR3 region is CATSDWGTGSYNEQFF. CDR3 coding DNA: TGTGCCACCAGTGATTGGGGGACAGGGTCCTACAATGAGCAGTTCTTC.

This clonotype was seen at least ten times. CDR3 nucleotides: TGCAGTGCGGTGGGGGGACGGAGCTCCTACGAGCAGTACTTC. Its protein product is CSAVGGRSSYEQYF. The V and J genes are TRBV20-1 and TRBJ2-7, with D perhaps matching TRBD2 (6 bases). Trimming stripped 6 bases from V and 0 bases from J, with 15 bases between. Germline CDR1 and CDR2: DFQATT and SNEGSKA (reference sequence). There are 14 residues in the CDR3.

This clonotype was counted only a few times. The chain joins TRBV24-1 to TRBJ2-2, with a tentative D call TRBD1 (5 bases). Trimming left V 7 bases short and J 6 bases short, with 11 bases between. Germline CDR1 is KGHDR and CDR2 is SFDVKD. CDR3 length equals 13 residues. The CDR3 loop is CATSPTVPGELFF. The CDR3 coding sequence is TGTGCCACCAGCCCGACAGTACCCGGGGAGCTGTTTTTT.